These T cell receptor beta chains were read from a single sample in a study of T-cell reconstitution after alpha-beta-depleted transplantation in children. TCRdb recomputed calls from the PCR reads with MiXCR, one row per CDR3 protein. This table has about 610,000 distinct CDR3 sequences, roughly a tenth appearing once. This specimen consisted of PBMCs from the stem cell graft donor, obtained from the stem cell graft. The source of these receptors is a human donor who donated a stem cell graft to a child with acute myeloid leukemia. Each CDR3 is given with its conserved first and last residue. D genes are given only for firm matches. For some rows the clone size is stated as once, few or many, or as a class when expanded; others skip it.

j_call d_call clone_size v_call cdr3_aa cdr3_nt
TRBJ1-1 - few TRBV6-5 CASSFTGFVSGTEAFF TGTGCCAGCAGTTTCACGGGTTTCGTAAGCGGCACTGAAGCTTTCTTT
TRBJ2-5 TRBD2 few TRBV12-3/TRBV12-4 CASRGLAIETQYF TGTGCCAGCAGGGGACTAGCAATTGAGACCCAGTACTTC
TRBJ2-5 - many TRBV12-3/TRBV12-4 CASSLTPEKTQYF TGTGCCAGCAGTTTAACCCCTGAAAAGACCCAGTACTTC
TRBJ2-2 - many TRBV7-7 CASSLAPQTGELFF TGTGCTAGCAGCTTAGCCCCCCAGACCGGGGAGCTGTTTTTT
TRBJ2-3 - - TRBV6-1 CASRPRGVVTQYF TGTGCCAGCAGGCCGAGGGGCGTAGTTACGCAGTATTTT
TRBJ1-2 TRBD1 few TRBV20-1 CSARDGDRTGVRGGYTF TGCAGTGCTAGAGACGGAGATCGGACAGGGGTCCGGGGTGGCTACACCTTC
TRBJ2-7 - - TRBV7-2 CASSSAREQYF TGTGCCAGCAGCTCCGCCCGCGAGCAGTACTTC
TRBJ1-2 - - TRBV12-3/TRBV12-4 CASTWGPPYEYGYTF TGTGCCAGCACCTGGGGGCCACCATATGAGTATGGCTACACCTTC
TRBJ2-1 TRBD1 - TRBV12-3/TRBV12-4 CASTRDRAPRGNEQFF TGTGCCAGCACCCGAGACAGGGCCCCCCGGGGCAATGAGCAGTTCTTC
TRBJ1-5 TRBD1 few TRBV20-1 CSANTGVSQPQHF TGCAGTGCAAATACAGGGGTGAGTCAGCCCCAGCATTTT
TRBJ2-3 - few TRBV29-1 CSVLMRVSDTQYF TGCAGCGTCTTAATGCGGGTGTCAGATACGCAGTATTTT
TRBJ2-1 TRBD1 many TRBV2 CASSEARGLGNEQFF TGTGCCAGCAGTGAGGCCAGGGGGCTAGGGAATGAGCAGTTCTTC
TRBJ2-1 - many TRBV7-9 CASSPLSSNEQFF TGTGCCAGCAGTCCGTTATCGAGTAATGAGCAGTTCTTC